The 22 T cell receptor beta chains listed next were all sequenced from one sample in a study of cytomegalovirus exposure and HLA in healthy donors. This PCR relied on a set of 60 Vbeta primers and 13 Jbeta primers. Sequencing was performed with immunoSEQ multiplex PCR; in TCRdb, only in-frame clones are kept and a portion is missing. In the table there are over 95,000 clones, approximately 83% of which are singletons. What was sequenced was PBMCs. These receptors came from a young woman in good health and CMV-seronegative.

The chain combines TRBV13 with TRBJ1-4, with D possibly being TRBD1 (6 bases). Germline CDR1 PRHDT, CDR2 FYEKMQ (reference sequence). There are 16 residues in the CDR3. The V end was cut by 5 bases, the J end by 5 bases, with 18 bases between. The DNA for the CDR3 is TGTGCCAGCAGCGCCCGGGGGGCCGTGGGGAATGAAAAACTGTTTTTT. Amino acid sequence: CASSARGAVGNEKLFF.

The rearrangement links TRBV27 to TRBJ1-1; 8 bases agree with TRBD1. The CDR3 spans 14 residues. Germline CDR1 reads MNHEY; CDR2 reads SMNVEV (reference sequence). V dropped 2 bases and J dropped 7; count of bases not matched to a gene: 6. The CDR3 reads CASSLEDRVGEAFF. CDR3 bases: TGTGCCAGCAGTTTAGAGGACAGGGTCGGTGAAGCTTTCTTT.

The chain carries TRBV15 and TRBJ2-6; no clear D. The length of the CDR3 is 15 residues. Trimming shortened V by 0 bases and J by 0 bases, and 3 bases separated the two germline ends. Germline assignment: CDR1 LNHNV and CDR2 YYDKDF (reference sequence). CDR3: CATSREYSGANVLTF. The CDR3 bases are TGTGCCACCAGCAGAGAATACTCTGGGGCCAACGTCCTGACTTTC.

The chain combines TRBV2 with TRBJ1-1; D is ambiguous. CDR1 and CDR2 from the germline V gene are SNHLY and FYNNEI. The CDR3 is made up of 13 amino acids. V lost 0 bases and J 5 bases, leaving 7 bases between the germline ends. CDR3 sequence (DNA): TGTGCCAGCAGTGAAGCGAGGGAGACTGAAGCTTTCTTT. As protein: CASSEARETEAFF.

The chain uses TRBV5-1 and TRBJ2-5; TRBD2 matches at 12 bases. This CDR3 region has 13 residues. Germline loops: CDR1 SGHRS, CDR2 YFSETQ. The V segment lost 6 bases and the J segment 5 bases; nucleotides outside the gene matches: 2. Written as DNA, the CDR3 is TGCGCCAGCACCCTAGCGGGAGGGGAGACCCAGTACTTC. Translating gives CASTLAGGETQYF.

The chain couples TRBV5-1 to TRBJ1-4; possibly TRBD1 for D (5 bases). Trimming cost V 5 bases and J 2 bases, with 10 bases left between them. CDR1 is SGHRS, CDR2 YFSETQ, per germline. The CDR3 is made up of 14 amino acids. The CDR3 reads CASRTQGTNEKLFF. In DNA, the CDR3 is TGCGCCAGCAGGACCCAGGGCACTAATGAAAAACTGTTTTTT.

The genes are TRBV7-2 and TRBJ2-2; D is unresolved. This CDR3 is built from 13 residues. Trimming pared 6 bases from V and 2 bases from J, leaving 7 bases between. Germline values: CDR1 SGHTA, CDR2 FQGNSA. Here the CDR3 DNA reads TGTGCCAGCAGGACTGTTAACACCGGGGAGCTGTTTTTT. Its translation: CASRTVNTGELFF.

The chain joins TRBV2 to TRBJ2-2, with a tentative D call TRBD1 (6 bases). The V gene lost 2 bases and the J gene lost 0 bases, with 7 bases spanning the gap. CDR3 length equals 15 residues. The germline V gene has CDR1 SNHLY and CDR2 FYNNEI. The chain's CDR3 is CASSEWTANTGELFF. The CDR3, as DNA: TGTGCCAGCAGTGAATGGACAGCGAACACCGGGGAGCTGTTTTTT.

This chain uses TRBV9 with TRBJ1-2; possible D gene TRBD1, 5 bases. This CDR3 is 13 amino acids long. Germline loops: CDR1 SGDLS, CDR2 YYNGEE. Trimming left V 6 bases short and J 7 bases short, with 16 bases between. In DNA, the CDR3 is TGTGCCAGCAACAAAGCAGGGTACGGTGGCTACACCTTC. Its translation is CASNKAGYGGYTF.

The chain links TRBV28 to TRBJ1-1; 7 nucleotides align to TRBD1. The CDR3 extends over 12 amino acids. V lost 5 bases to trimming and J lost 8 bases; unmatched junction nucleotides: 5. Germline values: CDR1 MDHEN, CDR2 SYDVKM. The CDR3 coding sequence is TGTGCCAGCAGTGCCGAGGACAGGGAAGCTTTCTTT. It translates to CASSAEDREAFF.

The genes are TRBV11-3 and TRBJ2-5; D is possibly TRBD1 (5 bases). The CDR3 sequence is 13 residues long. Germline V lookup: CDR1 SGHNT, CDR2 YENEEA. Between the trimmed V and J ends, which lost 4 bases and 1 base, there was a span of 7 bases. This CDR3 is CASSSQVQETQYF. The CDR3 region has the DNA TGTGCCAGCAGCTCACAGGTCCAAGAGACCCAGTACTTC.

The CDR3 DNA reads TGTGCCAGCAGTTTTCTGGGCGGGAGGGCGTTCTTC. It codes for CASSFLGGRAFF. The V and J genes are TRBV28 and TRBJ2-1; 9 nucleotides align to TRBD2. Germline CDR1 is MDHEN and CDR2 is SYDVKM. The CDR3 has 12 residues. Trimming cost V 3 bases and J 15 bases; bases outside gene matches: 6.

This sequence joins TRBV29-1 and TRBJ1-2, with D possibly matching TRBD1 (5 bases). Germline V CDR1 and CDR2: SQVTM, ANQGSEA. Trimming removed 6 bases at V and 1 base at J, with 15 bases between. CDR3 length: 14 residues. CDR3 in amino acids: CSVAGQDINYGYTF. CDR3 DNA sequence: TGCAGCGTCGCGGGGCAGGACATTAACTATGGCTACACCTTC.

The V and J genes are TRBV19 and TRBJ1-2, with D possibly TRBD1 on 5 matching bases. V shed 3 bases and J shed 2 bases, with 10 bases lying between them. Germline values: CDR1 LNHDA, CDR2 SQIVND (reference sequence). This CDR3 comprises 14 residues. The CDR3 loop reads CASSISRENYGYTF. The CDR3 coding sequence is TGTGCCAGTAGTATTTCCAGGGAAAACTATGGCTACACCTTC.

The chain is built from TRBV6-5 and TRBJ2-7; TRBD2 aligns across 12 bases. J lost 7 bases, V lost 10 bases, and 8 bases had no gene match. Germline CDR1 MNHEY, CDR2 SVGAGI. This CDR3 has 13 residues. The CDR3 sequence: CATTTSGRREQYF. The CDR3 DNA reads as TGTGCCACCACGACTAGCGGGAGACGGGAGCAGTACTTC.

The J gene is TRBJ2-3, the V gene TRBV7-9; no clear D gene. The V gene lost 5 bases and the J gene lost 5 bases, with 11 bases spanning the gap. The CDR3 sequence is 13 residues long. From germline, CDR1 is SEHNR and CDR2 FQNEAQ (reference sequence). The CDR3 sequence is CASSTNPEDTQYF. Written as DNA, the CDR3 is TGTGCCAGCAGCACCAACCCAGAAGATACGCAGTATTTT.

For this clone: This same CDR3 is encoded by further DNA sequences in the sample. The rearrangement uses TRBV10-3 and TRBJ2-4; the match to TRBD2 covers 9 bases. V lost 3 bases, J lost 2 bases, and 2 bases stayed unmatched. This CDR3 is 15 amino acids long. Looked up from germline, CDR1 is ENHRY and CDR2 is SYGVKD. The CDR3 sequence: CAISEAGGSKNIQYF. Here the CDR3 DNA reads TGTGCCATCAGTGAAGCGGGGGGATCCAAAAACATTCAGTACTTC.

The chain joins TRBV6-1 to TRBJ1-4; TRBD1 is a possible D gene (5 bases). The CDR3 totals 14 residues. The V end was cut by 7 bases, the J end by 1 base, with 10 bases between. Germline assignment: CDR1 MNHNS and CDR2 SASEGT. The CDR3 region is CASIYGGTNEKLFF. CDR3 in DNA: TGTGCCAGCATTTACGGGGGAACTAATGAAAAACTGTTTTTT.

V gene TRBV10-1 combines with J gene TRBJ2-1, with a weak D call TRBD1 (6 bases). The CDR3 has 15 residues. V gave up 6 bases and J gave up 6 bases, with 18 bases separating them. Germline CDR1 and CDR2: WNHNN and SYGVQD (reference sequence). The CDR3 loop is CASSGTTKKINEQFF. In DNA form, the CDR3 reads TGCGCCAGCAGCGGGACAACCAAGAAAATCAATGAGCAGTTCTTC.

The rearrangement joins TRBV7-9 to TRBJ2-7; TRBD1 might be the D (6 bases). From germline, CDR1 is SEHNR and CDR2 FQNEAQ (reference sequence). The CDR3 has 14 residues. Deletions cut 5 bases from V and 2 bases from J, with 13 bases between. The CDR3 DNA reads as TGTGCCAGCAGCCCACAGGACAGTGCCTACGAGCAGTACTTC. Its translation: CASSPQDSAYEQYF.

The rearrangement joins TRBV7-9 to TRBJ2-5; 12 bases agree with TRBD2. The closer fit of TRBJ2-7 to the DNA end suggests the J call may be wrong. The CDR3 runs to 15 residues. From germline, CDR1 is SEHNR and CDR2 FQNEAQ (reference sequence). The CDR3 DNA reads as TGTGCCAGCAGTCACTGGACTAGCGGGATAGCCGAGCAGTACTTC. Its protein product is CASSHWTSGIAEQYF.

The CDR3 region is CASSFGRTMYGYTF. The CDR3 coding sequence is TGTGCCAGCAGTTTCGGGAGGACGATGTATGGCTACACCTTC. The chain combines TRBV6-5 with TRBJ1-2; D uncertain. Per germline, CDR1 MNHEY and CDR2 SVGAGI. V was cut by 4 bases and J by 5 bases, with 14 bases left in between. The CDR3 runs to 14 residues.